In this sample, the clone carrying this T cell receptor (beta chain) turned up once. The sample comes from a study of blood T cell repertoires in COVID-19. Overall study context: Spain, Italy and the United States supplied samples that represented acute and convalescent COVID-19.

Here immunoSEQ multiplex PCR was the method, and the copy in TCRdb shows in-frame clones only, minus some. This repertoire shows 150,000 to 200,000 clones, roughly 84% found once; its top ten account for roughly 2.9%. The CDR3 is 13 residues long. J lost 8 bases, V lost 7 bases, and 6 bases had no gene match. CDR1 and CDR2 (germline): LNHDA, SQIVND (reference sequence). The sequenced sample consisted of peripheral blood. The chain combines TRBV19 with TRBJ2-1, with TRBD2 identical over 9 bases. The clonotype comes from a woman aged 55 to 70 with acute or convalescent COVID-19. The CDR3 DNA is TGTGCCAGTATTCCGCGGGGGGGCTATGAGCAGTTCTTC. Its protein product is CASIPRGGYEQFF.